Presented here are 4 T cell receptor beta chains from one specimen sequenced in a study of radiotherapy plus CTLA-4 blockade in lung cancer. Profiling relied on immunoSEQ multiplex PCR, and the TCRdb table lists in-frame clones only, not all of them. The sample has about 87,000 clones; roughly 86% are singletons. This specimen consisted of peripheral blood, obtained from a patient treated with radiotherapy plus ipilimumab. Receptors originate from a human donor with non-small cell lung cancer that progressed on radiotherapy plus ipilimumab.

The V gene is TRBV6-5, the J gene TRBJ2-7; D possibly corresponds to TRBD2 (7 bases). The CDR3 loop spans 13 amino acids. CDR1 is MNHEY and CDR2 is SVGAGI in the germline V gene. Trimming left V 8 bases short and J 7 bases short, with 18 bases between. CDR3 sequence: CASRGGALSEQYF. The CDR3 DNA reads TGTGCCAGCCGAGGGGGGGCTCTGAGTGAGCAGTACTTC.

This CDR3 is CASSLAGGQYITEAFF. For the CDR3, the DNA is TGTGCCAGCAGCTTGGCGGGTGGTCAGTATATCACTGAAGCTTTCTTT. The chain recombines TRBV5-6 with TRBJ1-1; D unresolved. The CDR3 consists of 16 residues. Germline lookup yields CDR1 SGHDT and CDR2 YYEEEE. Trimming removed 0 bases at V and 4 bases at J, with 16 bases between.

The chain recombines TRBV7-2 with TRBJ2-1; TRBD2 matches at 9 bases. This CDR3 comprises 17 residues. Germline CDR1 SGHTA, CDR2 FQGNSA. Trimming cost V 0 bases and J 2 bases; bases outside gene matches: 5. CDR3 in amino acids: CASSLALAGMAYNEQFF. For the CDR3, the DNA is TGTGCCAGCAGCTTAGCTCTAGCGGGAATGGCCTACAATGAGCAGTTCTTC.

The chain employs TRBV25-1 and TRBJ1-3, with TRBD1 as a possible D gene (5 bases). Looked up from germline, CDR1 is MGHDK and CDR2 is SYGVNS. Between the trimmed V and J ends, which lost 5 bases and 0 bases, there was a span of 11 bases. CDR3 length: 15 amino acids. CDR3 DNA: TGTGCCAGCAGTCAGGGACTGAACTCTGGAAACACCATATATTTT. Translating it yields CASSQGLNSGNTIYF.